The clone carrying this TCR beta chain was detected once. Germline CDR1 and CDR2: SGDLS and YYNGEE. V was shortened by 4 bases and J by 7 bases, with 14 bases between the two germline ends. The CDR3 loop spans 13 amino acids. The record originates from a study of blood T cell repertoires in COVID-19. In the study overall: Donors in the United States, Italy and Spain gave samples during acute or convalescent COVID-19. Sample material is recorded as cDNA or gDNA derived from T cells, B-cell-depleted T cells, or PBMCs.

Recruited during active infection, patients (from Seattle) were subsequently followed longitudinally. Original processing notes: Researchers report that nucleated cell counts were estimated from reference gene primer amplification. TCRdb's copy holds only in-frame clones and misses some; the assay was immunoSEQ multiplex PCR. The DNA was the basis for D and trimming; V, J and clone size are from that table. In the table there are nearly 350,000 clones, 87% of which are singletons. This rearrangement joins TRBV9 to TRBJ1-2; possible D gene TRBD1, 6 bases. Specimen: peripheral blood. This receptor was identified in a woman between 45 and 60 years old with COVID-19, enrolled during active disease. The CDR3 bases are TGTGCCAGCAGCCCCCGCCTGGGGGCTGGCTACACCTTC. Amino acid sequence: CASSPRLGAGYTF.